The 18 T cell receptor beta chains presented below share a single source sample, sequenced in a study of blood T cell repertoires in COVID-19. The assay was immunoSEQ multiplex PCR, and TCRdb's table has in-frame clones only and misses some. The data show more than 95,000 clones, about 80% seen once. The specimen was peripheral blood. Receptors originate from a man in his 60s with acute or convalescent COVID-19.

The chain has TRBV11-3 and TRBJ2-1; D is perhaps TRBD2 (5 bases). V was pared by 4 bases and J by 6 bases, with 10 bases between. This CDR3 has 13 amino acids. Germline values: CDR1 SGHNT, CDR2 YENEEA. The CDR3 bases are TGTGCCAGCAGCTCGAGCGGAGCCAATGAGCAGTTCTTC. Translating it yields CASSSSGANEQFF.

This clone was detected only once. The CDR3 reads CASSSLRGSSTEAFF. The CDR3 DNA reads as TGTGCCAGCAGTTCTCTCAGGGGAAGTTCCACTGAAGCTTTCTTT. The chain joins TRBV28 to TRBJ1-1; D perhaps matches TRBD1 (6 bases). V lost 4 bases to trimming and J lost 4 bases, with 16 bases between them. The CDR3 is 15 amino acids. Germline assignment: CDR1 MDHEN and CDR2 SYDVKM.

This chain joins TRBV19 and TRBJ1-2; no firm D call. The CDR3 length is 13 residues. V gave up 5 bases and J gave up 8 bases, with 15 bases separating them. Germline V gives CDR1 LNHDA, CDR2 SQIVND (reference sequence). The CDR3 is CASSDRGYQGYTF. The DNA for the CDR3 is TGTGCCAGTAGTGATCGAGGTTATCAGGGCTACACCTTC.

This clone has only one observation. V gene TRBV18 combines with J gene TRBJ1-2; D is unclear. The CDR3 totals 14 residues. V lost 6 bases and J lost 7, with 18 bases in between. Looked up from germline, CDR1 is KGHSH and CDR2 is LQKENI. The chain's CDR3 is CASSPEIQRGGYTF. CDR3 nucleotides: TGTGCCAGCTCCCCCGAGATACAACGGGGTGGCTACACCTTC. Drawing the rest from reference TRBV18 and TRBJ1-2, the complete variable domain is NAGVMQNPRHLVRRRGQEARLRCSPMKGHSHVYWYRQLPEEGLKFMVYLQKENIIDESGMPKERFSAEFPKEGPSILRIQQVVRGDSAAYFCASSPEIQRGGYTFGSGTRLTVV.

This chain joins TRBV7-2 and TRBJ2-1; 7 bases map to TRBD2. CDR1 and CDR2 (germline): SGHTA, FQGNSA. This CDR3 is built from 15 residues. V lost 1 base, J lost 2 bases, and 2 bases stayed unmatched. Here the CDR3 reads CASSLGLAAYNEQFF. CDR3 coding DNA: TGTGCCAGCAGCTTAGGCCTAGCGGCCTACAATGAGCAGTTCTTC.

The chain couples TRBV14 to TRBJ1-1, with TRBD1 identical over 10 bases. The CDR3 has 15 amino acids. The germline V gene has CDR1 SGHDN and CDR2 FVKESK. V shed 5 bases and J 3 bases; nucleotides not matched to a gene: 6. This CDR3 is CASSTWTGGDTEAFF. CDR3 sequence (DNA): TGTGCCAGCAGCACTTGGACAGGGGGGGACACTGAAGCTTTCTTT.

This clone was seen just once. The gene calls are TRBV5-1 and TRBJ2-1, with 8 positions matching TRBD1. V lost 1 base and J lost 1; bases outside the gene matches: 13. CDR3 size: 19 residues. The V gene's germline CDR1 is SGHRS and CDR2 YFSETQ. The CDR3 sequence is CASSLSLRTGIRSYNEQFF. The DNA for the CDR3 is TGCGCCAGCAGCTTGTCGTTAAGGACAGGGATAAGGTCCTACAATGAGCAGTTCTTC.

The chain has TRBV6-2 or TRBV6-3 and TRBJ1-5; D not resolved. Trimming stripped 0 bases from V and 1 base from J, with 7 bases between. The length of the CDR3 is 15 residues. From germline, CDR1 is MNHEY and CDR2 SVGEGT. The DNA for the CDR3 is TGTGCCAGCAGTTACTCAGCTTTCAGCAATCAGCCCCAGCATTTT. It encodes CASSYSAFSNQPQHF.

The CDR3 reads CASSEGLMNTEAFF. The CDR3 nucleotides read TGTGCCAGCAGCGAGGGACTAATGAACACTGAAGCTTTCTTT. The chain employs TRBV7-9 and TRBJ1-1, with D possibly matching TRBD1 (5 bases). Germline V gene sequence: CDR1 SEHNR, CDR2 FQNEAQ (reference sequence). V was clipped by 5 bases and J by 0 bases, with 10 bases between them. This CDR3 is 14 amino acids long.

This rearrangement joins TRBV5-4 to TRBJ2-5, with D possibly matching TRBD2 (6 bases). This CDR3 comprises 14 residues. CDR1 is SGHNT and CDR2 is YYREEE in the germline V gene (reference sequence). Trimming left V 1 base short and J 2 bases short, with 9 bases between. The CDR3 region is CASSLPGRQETQYF. CDR3 nucleotide sequence: TGTGCCAGCAGCTTGCCAGGGAGGCAAGAGACCCAGTACTTC. Drawing the rest from reference TRBV5-4 and TRBJ2-5, the complete variable domain is ETGVTQSPTHLIKTRGQQVTLRCSSQSGHNTVSWYQQALGQGPQFIFQYYREEENGRGNFPPRFSGLQFPNYSSELNVNALELDDSALYLCASSLPGRQETQYFGPGTRLLVL.

This clone has only one observation. V is TRBV7-6 and J is TRBJ1-1; D remains unclear. Germline-derived CDR1 and CDR2 are SGHVS and FNYEAQ. Trimming shortened V by 6 bases and J by 4 bases, and 18 bases separated the two germline ends. This CDR3 has 15 amino acids. The DNA for the CDR3 is TGTGCCAGCAGATCTCAGTCGGAGCGGGGCACTGAAGCTTTCTTT. It encodes CASRSQSERGTEAFF.

This clone has just a few counts. This rearrangement joins TRBV27 to TRBJ2-7; TRBD2 matches at 7 bases. The germline CDR1 and CDR2 sequences are MNHEY and SMNVEV (reference sequence). This CDR3 is 19 amino acids long. The J segment lost 2 bases and the V segment lost 0 bases, leaving 16 bases of the junction unmatched. CDR3 DNA: TGTGCCAGCAGTTTATCGAGTCGGGCTAGCGGAGGGGATCCCTACGAGCAGTACTTC. It specifies CASSLSSRASGGDPYEQYF.

The genes are TRBV5-1 and TRBJ1-4; D gene unclear. The CDR3 sequence is 14 residues long. Deletions cut 7 bases from V and 0 bases from J, with 10 bases between. The germline V gene has CDR1 SGHRS and CDR2 YFSETQ. In nucleotides, the CDR3 is TGCGCCAGCCGTGACGGGGCAACTAATGAAAAACTGTTTTTT. Its protein product is CASRDGATNEKLFF.

The gene calls are TRBV19 and TRBJ1-1; no clear D gene. The V gene lost 7 bases and the J gene lost 10 bases, with 16 bases spanning the gap. The CDR3 length is 12 residues. Per germline, CDR1 LNHDA and CDR2 SQIVND (reference sequence). In nucleotides, the CDR3 is TGTGCCAGTACCTACTCCAGTGGGCCAGCTTTCTTT. Translation: CASTYSSGPAFF.

The chain employs TRBV10-3 and TRBJ2-7, with TRBD1 as a possible D gene (6 bases). Trimming removed 5 bases at V and 2 bases at J, with 13 bases between. Germline V gene lookup returns CDR1 ENHRY and CDR2 SYGVKD. This CDR3 region has 14 residues. The chain's CDR3 is CAISTTQGAYEQYF. The CDR3 DNA reads TGTGCCATCAGTACTACACAGGGTGCCTACGAGCAGTACTTC.

The chain joins TRBV18 to TRBJ1-3; 7 positions agree with TRBD1. This CDR3 comprises 16 residues. The V and J ends lost 4 bases and 0 bases, in that order; junction bases with no gene match: 6. Germline loops: CDR1 KGHSH, CDR2 LQKENI. The CDR3 loop is CASSRDSSDSGNTIYF. The CDR3 DNA sequence: TGTGCCAGCTCACGGGACAGCTCCGACTCTGGAAACACCATATATTTT.

Remarks on this clone: This sample includes further DNA sequences coding for the same CDR3. The V and J genes are TRBV5-1 and TRBJ2-2; 11 bases agree with TRBD1. This CDR3 region has 14 residues. Germline-derived CDR1 and CDR2 are SGHRS and YFSETQ. J lost 4 bases, V lost 7 bases, and 3 bases had no gene match. The CDR3 DNA is TGCGCCAGCTCCGGGACAGGGGGCACCGGGGAGCTGTTTTTT. Residues: CASSGTGGTGELFF.

V and J are TRBV10-1 and TRBJ2-5, with a tentative D call TRBD2 (6 bases). V was shortened by 8 bases and J by 5 bases, with 18 bases between the two germline ends. Germline V gives CDR1 WNHNN, CDR2 SYGVQD (reference sequence). This CDR3 region has 14 residues. CDR3 nucleotides: TGCGCCAGCTCCCGCGGGGAAGTATCGGAGACCCAGTACTTC. Translated: CASSRGEVSETQYF.